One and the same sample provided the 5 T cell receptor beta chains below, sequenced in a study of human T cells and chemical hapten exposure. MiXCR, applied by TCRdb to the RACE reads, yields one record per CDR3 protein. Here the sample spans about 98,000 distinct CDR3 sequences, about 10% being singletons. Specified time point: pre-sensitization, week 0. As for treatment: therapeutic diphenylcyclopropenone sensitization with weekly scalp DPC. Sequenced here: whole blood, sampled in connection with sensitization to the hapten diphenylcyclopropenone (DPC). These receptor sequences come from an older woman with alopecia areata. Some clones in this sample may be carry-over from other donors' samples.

CDR3 sequence reads: CASSQVSVRGAGANVLTF. CDR3 coding DNA: TGTGCCAGCAGCCAAGTAAGCGTCCGCGGGGCTGGGGCCAACGTCCTGACTTTC. The rearrangement links TRBV3-1 to TRBJ2-6; D may be TRBD2 (6 bases). CDR3 size: 18 residues. Looked up from germline, CDR1 is LGHDT and CDR2 is YNNKEL (reference sequence). Trimming took off 1 base at V and 2 bases at J, with 15 bases between the two ends.

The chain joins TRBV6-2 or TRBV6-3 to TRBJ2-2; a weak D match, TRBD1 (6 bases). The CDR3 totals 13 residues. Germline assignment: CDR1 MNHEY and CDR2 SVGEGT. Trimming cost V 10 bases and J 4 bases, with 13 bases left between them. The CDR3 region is CATAEGGTGELFF. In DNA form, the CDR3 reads TGTGCCACCGCGGAAGGGGGCACCGGGGAGCTGTTTTTT.

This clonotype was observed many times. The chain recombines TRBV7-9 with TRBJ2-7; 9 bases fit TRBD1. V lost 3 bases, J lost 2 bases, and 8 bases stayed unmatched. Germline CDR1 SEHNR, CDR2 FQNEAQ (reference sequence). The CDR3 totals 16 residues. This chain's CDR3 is CASSLPRDRVTYEQYF. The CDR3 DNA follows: TGTGCCAGCAGCTTGCCCCGGGACAGGGTAACCTACGAGCAGTACTTC.

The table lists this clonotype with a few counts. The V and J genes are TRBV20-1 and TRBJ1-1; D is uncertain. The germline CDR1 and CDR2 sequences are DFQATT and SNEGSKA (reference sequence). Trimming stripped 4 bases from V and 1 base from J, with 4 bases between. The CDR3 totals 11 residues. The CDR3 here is CSANWNTEAFF. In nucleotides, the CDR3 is TGCAGTGCTAATTGGAACACTGAAGCTTTCTTT.

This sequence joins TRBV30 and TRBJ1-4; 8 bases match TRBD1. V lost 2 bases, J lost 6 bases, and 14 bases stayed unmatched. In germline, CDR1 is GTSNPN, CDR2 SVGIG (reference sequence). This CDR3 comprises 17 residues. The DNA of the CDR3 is TGTGCCTGGAGTCCGGACAGGGTGGAGGACATTTATGAAAAACTGTTTTTT. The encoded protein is CAWSPDRVEDIYEKLFF.